The 20 T cell receptor beta chains below all came from one sample that was sequenced in a study of cytomegalovirus exposure and HLA in healthy donors. Researchers ran the PCR with 60 Vbeta and 13 Jbeta primers. Profiled with immunoSEQ multiplex PCR; TCRdb holds only in-frame clones, not every one. The data contain fewer than 200,000 clones, roughly 80% of them singletons. Sequenced: PBMCs. The receptors stem from a woman under 30 in good health and CMV-seropositive.

The count of this clone is one. The chain joins TRBV2 to TRBJ1-1; D unclear. This CDR3 spans 12 amino acids. Trimming took off 6 bases at V and 0 bases at J, with 5 bases between the two ends. Germline assignment: CDR1 SNHLY and CDR2 FYNNEI. CDR3 in DNA: TGTGCCAGCAGCGAGATGAACACTGAAGCTTTCTTT. This encodes CASSEMNTEAFF.

For the CDR3, the DNA is TGTGCCAGCTCACCAAATGGCCCTGAAGCTTTCTTT. Its translation is CASSPNGPEAFF. This chain connects TRBV18 to TRBJ1-1; D is ambiguous. The germline V and J ends were trimmed by 2 bases and 6 bases, with 7 bases remaining between them. CDR1 KGHSH and CDR2 LQKENI come from the germline V gene. This CDR3 comprises 12 residues.

The genes are TRBV29-1 and TRBJ1-1, with D unresolved. Trimming took 8 bases from V and 0 from J, leaving 10 bases between them. The length of the CDR3 is 12 residues. Germline V lookup: CDR1 SQVTM, CDR2 ANQGSEA. The CDR3 DNA reads as TGCAGCCCGTCGGGGTTGAACACTGAAGCTTTCTTT. Translated, it gives CSPSGLNTEAFF.

This chain connects TRBV11-2 to TRBJ2-1; TRBD1 might be the D (6 bases). Germline-derived CDR1 and CDR2 are SGHAT and FQNNGV. V was trimmed by 1 base and J by 6 bases, leaving 16 bases between them. The CDR3 is made up of 16 amino acids. The CDR3 DNA follows: TGTGCCAGCAGCTTAGCTTACAGGACAGCGCGCAATGAGCAGTTCTTC. The encoded protein is CASSLAYRTARNEQFF.

This clone has just a few counts. The chain uses TRBV7-9 and TRBJ2-5; D unclear. Germline-derived CDR1 and CDR2 are SEHNR and FQNEAQ (reference sequence). The CDR3 is 10 residues long. V lost 5 bases and J 5 bases, leaving 3 bases between the germline ends. The CDR3 nucleotides are TGTGCCAGCAGCCTGGAGACCCAGTACTTC. The encoded protein is CASSLETQYF. The variable domain in full, with the rest retrieved from reference TRBV7-9 and TRBJ2-5, is DTGVSQNPRHKITKRGQNVTFRCDPISEHNRLYWYRQTLGQGPEFLTYFQNEAQLEKSRLLSDRFSAERPKGSFSTLEIQRTEQGDSAMYLCASSLETQYFGPGTRLLVL.

V is TRBV5-3 and J is TRBJ1-2; perhaps TRBD1 as D (6 bases). TRBV5-3 is an open reading frame whose function is uncertain. CDR3 length equals 13 residues. V was trimmed by 4 bases and J by 7 bases, leaving 14 bases between them. For the CDR3, the DNA is TGTGCCAGAAGCCTCAAGGGGGTGGTTGGCTACACCTTC. This sequence encodes CARSLKGVVGYTF.

This chain links TRBV5-1 with TRBJ1-5; the D is unclear. Looked up from germline, CDR1 is SGHRS and CDR2 is YFSETQ. Trimming cost V 2 bases and J 3 bases, with 12 bases left between them. This CDR3 has 15 amino acids. This CDR3 is CASSLDPLANQPQHF. CDR3 DNA sequence: TGCGCCAGCAGCTTAGATCCTTTGGCCAATCAGCCCCAGCATTTT.

The sample holds a few counts of this clone. V usage is TRBV7-9 and J usage is TRBJ2-3; TRBD2 agrees at 13 bases. The CDR3 extends over 17 amino acids. The V segment lost 5 bases and the J segment 2 bases; nucleotides outside the gene matches: 7. The germline V gene encodes CDR1 SEHNR and CDR2 FQNEAQ (reference sequence). This chain's CDR3 is CASSPRTSGGSTDTQYF. The CDR3 DNA reads TGTGCCAGCAGCCCACGGACTAGCGGGGGATCCACAGATACGCAGTATTTT.

The V gene is TRBV21-1, the J gene TRBJ1-5. TRBV21-1 is termed a pseudogene. The CDR3 has 11 residues. This chain's CDR3 is CGGSDYQPQHF. The DNA for the CDR3 is TGTGGAGGGTCGGATTATCAGCCCCAGCATTTT.

This chain joins TRBV6-1 and TRBJ1-4; 9 nucleotides agree with TRBD1. CDR3 length equals 18 residues. The germline CDR1 and CDR2 sequences are MNHNS and SASEGT. J lost 8 bases, V lost 2 bases, and 15 bases had no gene match. The CDR3 DNA sequence: TGTGCCAGCAGTGAATGGGAGGGACAGGGACTCAAAAAGGAAAAACTGTTTTTT. This gives the protein CASSEWEGQGLKKEKLFF.

This chain links TRBV15 with TRBJ2-5; a possible D gene is TRBD2 (6 bases). This CDR3 spans 16 amino acids. The germline V gene encodes CDR1 LNHNV and CDR2 YYDKDF (reference sequence). Trimming pared 0 bases from V and 8 bases from J, leaving 19 bases between. Here the CDR3 reads CATSRDPGLAMETQYF. CDR3 DNA: TGTGCCACCAGCAGAGATCCGGGGCTAGCGATGGAAACCCAGTACTTC.

In this sample, this clone turned up a few times. The chain carries TRBV5-6 and TRBJ2-7; TRBD2 matches at 7 bases. Trimming at V came to 2 bases and at J to 2 bases, leaving 4 bases not matched to a gene. The CDR3 extends over 14 amino acids. CDR1 and CDR2 (germline): SGHDT, YYEEEE. In nucleotides, the CDR3 is TGTGCCAGCAGCTTACCGGGGGGTACCTACGAGCAGTACTTC. This translates into CASSLPGGTYEQYF.

The chain combines TRBV7-8 with TRBJ1-5, with D maybe TRBD1 (6 bases). The CDR3 runs 14 residues. V lost 5 bases, J lost 8 bases, and 16 bases lay in between. Germline values: CDR1 SGHVS, CDR2 FQNEAQ. The DNA of the CDR3 is TGTGCCAGCAGCGTTAGGGCAGGGGTTGAGCCCCAGCATTTT. Its protein product is CASSVRAGVEPQHF.

The chain combines TRBV28 with TRBJ1-2; 7 positions match TRBD1. Per the germline V gene, CDR1 is MDHEN and CDR2 is SYDVKM. Trimming cost V 6 bases and J 0 bases; bases outside gene matches: 7. This CDR3 comprises 15 residues. The CDR3 DNA reads as TGTGCCAGCAGGACCCAGACAGGGTCTAACTATGGCTACACCTTC. This codes for CASRTQTGSNYGYTF.

This sequence joins TRBV2 and TRBJ2-7; a possible D gene is TRBD2 (5 bases). Germline CDR1 reads SNHLY; CDR2 reads FYNNEI. The V and J ends lost 6 bases and 1 base respectively, with 16 bases between them. CDR3 size: 15 residues. The CDR3 DNA is TGTGCCAGCAGGGCCCCCGGGGTGGGATCCTACGAGCAGTACTTC. Translated: CASRAPGVGSYEQYF.

The chain links TRBV19 to TRBJ2-3, with 8 bases matching TRBD1. This CDR3 spans 14 amino acids. The junction had 5 bases not matched to a gene; V was cut back by 5 bases and J by 4 bases. Germline V gene sequence: CDR1 LNHDA, CDR2 SQIVND (reference sequence). This CDR3 is CASSLGQGPDTQYF. CDR3 DNA: TGTGCCAGTAGTTTAGGACAGGGTCCAGATACGCAGTATTTT.

On this clone: Other nucleotide sequences from this sample produce the same CDR3. The chain carries TRBV5-4 and TRBJ2-7; a possible D gene is TRBD2 (6 bases). The V end lost 4 bases, the J end lost 5 bases, and 19 bases lay between the germline ends. The germline gives CDR1 SGHNT, CDR2 YYREEE (reference sequence). This CDR3 region has 15 residues. The CDR3: CASSPPRAGLDEQYF. The CDR3 nucleotides are TGTGCCAGCAGCCCCCCTAGGGCGGGGTTAGACGAGCAGTACTTC.

This clone was detected once. The J gene is TRBJ2-2, the V gene TRBV30; D unresolved. Germline values: CDR1 GTSNPN, CDR2 SVGIG (reference sequence). V was trimmed by 5 bases and J by 3 bases, leaving 7 bases between them. This CDR3 contains 12 residues. The CDR3 bases are TGTGCCTGGGTACAGTACACCGGGGAGCTGTTTTTT. Translated: CAWVQYTGELFF. Supplemented by reference TRBV30 and TRBJ2-2, the full variable domain reads SQTIHQWPATLVQPVGSPLSLECTVEGTSNPNLYWYRQAAGRGLQLLFYSVGIGQISSEVPQNLSASRPQDRQFILSSKKLLLSDSGFYLCAWVQYTGELFFGEGSRLTVL.

This sequence joins TRBV5-1 and TRBJ1-1; D may be TRBD1 (6 bases). The V end was cut by 2 bases, the J end by 4 bases, with 15 bases between. CDR3 size: 15 residues. From germline, CDR1 is SGHRS and CDR2 YFSETQ. The CDR3: CASSFGGRGGTEAFF. In DNA form, the CDR3 reads TGCGCCAGCAGCTTTGGGGGGAGGGGGGGCACTGAAGCTTTCTTT.

The chain has TRBV19 and TRBJ1-5, with D possibly TRBD1 on 6 matching bases. The CDR3 is made up of 19 amino acids. Germline-derived CDR1 and CDR2 are LNHDA and SQIVND (reference sequence). V was clipped by 8 bases and J by 0 bases, with 26 bases between them. CDR3 sequence (DNA): TGTGCCAGTCAAGTAATCCAGGGGATAATACCAAATAGCAATCAGCCCCAGCATTTT. Translation: CASQVIQGIIPNSNQPQHF.